This record concerns one T cell receptor beta chain sequence. This sample stems from a study of cytomegalovirus exposure and HLA in healthy donors. Both 60 Vbeta primers and 13 Jbeta primers went into the PCR. TCRdb keeps only in-frame clones here, not all; method: immunoSEQ multiplex PCR. The repertoire includes tens of thousands of clones, about 80% of them detected once, and about 23% sits in the top ten. The TCR comes from a woman in her fifties or sixties in good health and CMV-seropositive. The material sequenced was PBMCs.

The CDR3 here is CASSRRLEGLRYGYTF. Here the CDR3 DNA reads TGTGCCAGCAGCCGACGCTTGGAGGGGCTTCGCTATGGCTACACCTTC. This chain connects TRBV14 to TRBJ1-2; D is possibly TRBD1 (5 bases). The ends were cut back, 4 bases at V and 4 bases at J, with 19 bases in the middle. The CDR3 sequence is 16 residues long. Germline CDR1 and CDR2: SGHDN and FVKESK.